This T cell receptor beta chain was sequenced in a study of PD-1 blockade in classical Hodgkin lymphoma. Study-wide results and caveats: Patients who initiated nivolumab within 1 year of ASCT were excluded. TCR diversity at baseline was reported to be reduced in newly diagnosed patients relative to healthy donors. There was a significant rise in CD4+ TCR diversity by C4D1, with no such rise for CD8+. Baseline diversity was lower in partial responders and progressors than complete responders.

The table came from immunoSEQ multiplex PCR; TCRdb's copy has only in-frame clones and leaves some out. The data contain about 13,000 clones, over 75% of them singletons. Exposure to brentuximab vedotin varied, and each patient had relapsed following autologous stem cell transplantation. The sample holds one count of this clone. Antigen: not known. CDR1 is SGHVS, CDR2 FQNEAQ, per germline. Trimming took off 4 bases at V and 5 bases at J, with 14 bases between the two ends. CDR3 length equals 14 residues. The material sequenced was peripheral blood mononuclear cells (PBMCs), taken at baseline. The source is a human donor with classical Hodgkin lymphoma. The chain links TRBV7-8 to TRBJ2-5; a weak D match, TRBD2 (6 bases). The CDR3: CASSSSVIQETQYF. Here the CDR3 DNA reads TGTGCCAGCAGCTCTAGCGTAATACAGGAGACCCAGTACTTC.